A single TCR beta chain is shown here with its context. Its antigen is still unknown. These data originate in a study of cytomegalovirus exposure and HLA in healthy donors. It was healthy bone marrow donors who served as donors. Points from the study as a whole: In a later analysis, several top co-occurrence clusters appeared linked to parvovirus B19, influenza, CMV and Epstein-Barr virus. A highly shared variant cluster was judged a likely technical artifact.

PCR employed 60 Vbeta and 13 Jbeta primers. The repertoire was sequenced with immunoSEQ multiplex PCR; TCRdb's copy has only in-frame clones and lacks some. The sample carries over 150,000 clones, about 90% recorded once. Looked up from germline, CDR1 is SGDLS and CDR2 is YYNGEE. Trimming took 4 bases from V and 6 from J, leaving 5 bases between them. The CDR3 runs 11 residues. Sequencing used PBMCs. The rearrangement uses TRBV9 and TRBJ2-1; D ambiguous. This TCR was sampled from a girl younger than two in good health and CMV-seronegative. CDR3 nucleotide sequence: TGTGCCAGCAGCTGGGCCAATGAGCAGTTCTTC. Translating gives CASSWANEQFF.